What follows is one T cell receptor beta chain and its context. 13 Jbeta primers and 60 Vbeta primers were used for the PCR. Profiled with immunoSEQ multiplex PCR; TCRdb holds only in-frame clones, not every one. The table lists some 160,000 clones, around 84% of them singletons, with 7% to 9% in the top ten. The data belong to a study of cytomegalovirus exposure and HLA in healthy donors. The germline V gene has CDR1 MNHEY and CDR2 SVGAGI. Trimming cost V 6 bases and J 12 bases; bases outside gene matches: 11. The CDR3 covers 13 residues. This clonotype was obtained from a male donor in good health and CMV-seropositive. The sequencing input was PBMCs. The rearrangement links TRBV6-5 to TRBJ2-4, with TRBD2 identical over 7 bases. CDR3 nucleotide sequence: TGTGCCAGCAGACCGAGAAGCGGGATGGGTCAGTACTTC. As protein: CASRPRSGMGQYF.